What follows are 30 T cell receptor beta chains derived from one specimen sequenced in a study of technical replicates of blood from a few donors. TCRdb keeps only in-frame clones here, not all; method: immunoSEQ multiplex PCR. Of over 55,000 clones in the sample, around 97% are singletons; the top ten hold around 0.22%. Sequenced sample: T cells isolated from PBMCs. These receptors were taken from a human donor in good health.

The chain employs TRBV2 and TRBJ2-5, with 8 bases aligning to TRBD2. CDR1 and CDR2 from the germline V gene are SNHLY and FYNNEI. After removal of 3 bases from V and 4 bases from J, the junction contained 7 bases not matched to a gene. The CDR3 covers 15 residues. The CDR3, as DNA: TGTGCCAGCAGTGAGGCCAGCGGGAGTAGAGAGACCCAGTACTTC. It specifies CASSEASGSRETQYF.

The chain carries TRBV29-1 and TRBJ2-1; 7 positions match TRBD2. This CDR3 is 11 amino acids long. Germline CDR1 SQVTM, CDR2 ANQGSEA. The trim removed 5 bases at V and 7 bases at J, leaving 2 bases unmatched. The CDR3 coding sequence is TGCAGCGTTCCGGGAGGAAATGAGCAGTTCTTC. It translates to CSVPGGNEQFF.

The chain has TRBV2 and TRBJ1-1; no clear D gene. V lost 3 bases and J 3 bases, leaving 8 bases between the germline ends. The CDR3 has 13 amino acids. The germline V gene has CDR1 SNHLY and CDR2 FYNNEI. The CDR3 region has the DNA TGTGCCAGCAGTGAGAGGAGTCACACTGAAGCTTTCTTT. It encodes CASSERSHTEAFF. The variable domain in full, with the rest retrieved from reference TRBV2 and TRBJ1-1, is EPEVTQTPSHQVTQMGQEVILRCVPISNHLYFYWYRQILGQKVEFLVSFYNNEISEKSEIFDDQFSVERPDGSNFTLKIRSTKLEDSAMYFCASSERSHTEAFFGQGTRLTVV.

J is TRBJ1-2 and V is TRBV5-1; D is possibly TRBD1 (5 bases). Trimming shortened V by 0 bases and J by 3 bases, and 12 bases separated the two germline ends. The V gene's germline CDR1 is SGHRS and CDR2 YFSETQ. The CDR3 spans 15 residues. CDR3 loop: CASSLVGGEDYGYTF. The CDR3 DNA is TGCGCCAGCAGCTTGGTAGGAGGGGAGGACTATGGCTACACCTTC.

This sequence joins TRBV6-1 and TRBJ2-1; TRBD2 matches 7 bases. V lost 1 base and J lost 2; bases outside the gene matches: 11. The CDR3 length is 18 residues. Germline V gives CDR1 MNHNS, CDR2 SASEGT. In DNA, the CDR3 is TGTGCCAGCAGTGAAGTCGAAGGGCGGGAGTCCCCCTACAATGAGCAGTTCTTC. It translates to CASSEVEGRESPYNEQFF.

Note on this clone: A read error may account for a junction end that differs from germline. The chain is built from TRBV7-7 and TRBJ2-5, with 7 positions matching TRBD2. CDR1 SSHAT and CDR2 FNYEAQ come from the germline V gene (reference sequence). This CDR3 contains 14 residues. CDR3 sequence (DNA): TGTGCTAGCAGCTCCAGCGGGGTCGGGGAGACCCAGTACTTC. Translation gives CASSSSGVGETQYF.

In DNA form, the CDR3 reads TGTGCCAGCAGTTACTTAGCACCCGGGGAGCTGTTTTTT. This codes for CASSYLAPGELFF. The chain is built from TRBV6-6 and TRBJ2-2; D unresolved. Germline lookup yields CDR1 MNHNY and CDR2 SVGAGI (reference sequence). This CDR3 is built from 13 residues. V dropped 1 base and J dropped 6 bases, with 6 bases sitting between them.

This clone was recorded once. The rearrangement joins TRBV19 to TRBJ2-2; unclear D gene. From germline, CDR1 is LNHDA and CDR2 SQIVND (reference sequence). The CDR3 runs to 16 residues. V was trimmed by 6 bases and J by 4 bases, leaving 18 bases between them. CDR3 region: CASRQDSLEITGELFF. The CDR3 DNA reads TGTGCCAGTAGACAAGACTCCTTAGAAATCACCGGGGAGCTGTTTTTT.

V is TRBV6-5 and J is TRBJ1-2; D not certain. Trimming stripped 0 bases from V and 2 bases from J, with 7 bases between. The CDR3 totals 14 residues. Germline loops: CDR1 MNHEY, CDR2 SVGAGI. CDR3 protein: CASSYSPGNYGYTF. CDR3 sequence (DNA): TGTGCCAGCAGTTACTCCCCGGGGAACTATGGCTACACCTTC.

Comment on this clone: The sample holds other DNA sequences that translate to the same CDR3. V usage is TRBV19 and J usage is TRBJ1-1, with D unclear. Per germline, CDR1 LNHDA and CDR2 SQIVND (reference sequence). The V gene lost 6 bases and the J gene lost 0 bases, with 8 bases spanning the gap. The CDR3 is 13 amino acids. The CDR3 DNA sequence: TGTGCCAGTAGCCGGGGATTGAACACTGAAGCTTTCTTT. This gives the protein CASSRGLNTEAFF.

The V and J genes are TRBV4-2 and TRBJ1-1; a weak D match, TRBD1 (5 bases). Trimming took 0 bases from V and 5 from J, leaving 25 bases between them. The CDR3 is 19 amino acids. Per germline, CDR1 LGHNA and CDR2 YNFKEQ. The DNA for the CDR3 is TGTGCCAGCAGCCAAGATGTGGGGCAGAACCCCGCGTGGTGGACTGAAGCTTTCTTT. Translated, it gives CASSQDVGQNPAWWTEAFF.

The chain links TRBV6-6 to TRBJ2-3; D perhaps matches TRBD1 (5 bases). Trimming stripped 5 bases from V and 1 base from J, with 7 bases between. This CDR3 has 13 amino acids. Germline CDR1 reads MNHNY; CDR2 reads SVGAGI (reference sequence). Written as DNA, the CDR3 is TGTGCCAGCAGTCAGGGCCGCACAGATACGCAGTATTTT. This sequence encodes CASSQGRTDTQYF.

CDR3 coding DNA: TGCGCCAGCAGCCAAGAAGAGGGCAACCCATACACAGATACGCAGTATTTT. Amino acids: CASSQEEGNPYTDTQYF. This chain links TRBV4-1 with TRBJ2-3; D is perhaps TRBD2 (5 bases). V was clipped by 0 bases and J by 2 bases, with 15 bases between them. CDR3 length: 17 residues. Per the germline V gene, CDR1 is MGHRA and CDR2 is YSYEKL.

This clone was detected only once. The J gene is TRBJ2-7, the V gene TRBV30, with a tentative D call TRBD1 (7 bases). The CDR3 runs 15 residues. The ends were cut back, 0 bases at V and 3 bases at J, with 15 bases in the middle. CDR1 and CDR2 (germline): GTSNPN, SVGIG (reference sequence). For the CDR3, the DNA is TGTGCCTGGAGTGTAGGGCAGGGGGGACTCTACGAGCAGTACTTC. Its translation: CAWSVGQGGLYEQYF.

This clone was found a few times. The chain employs TRBV29-1 and TRBJ1-1; 7 bases match TRBD1. Germline lookup yields CDR1 SQVTM and CDR2 ANQGSEA. This CDR3 comprises 12 residues. V lost 8 bases and J lost 4; bases outside the gene matches: 7. The CDR3 reads CSIAHRGTEAFF. The CDR3 DNA sequence: TGCAGCATAGCCCACAGGGGCACTGAAGCTTTCTTT. The full variable domain, in which reference TRBV29-1 and TRBJ1-1 provide the parts outside the CDR3, is SAVISQKPSRDICQRGTSLTIQCQVDSQVTMMFWYRQQPGQSLTLIATANQGSEATYESGFVIDKFPISRPNLTFSTLTVSNMSPEDSSIYLCSIAHRGTEAFFGQGTRLTVV.

Here the CDR3 reads CASGLAGETQYF. CDR3 bases: TGTGCCAGCGGACTAGCCGGAGAGACCCAGTACTTC. V usage is TRBV13 and J usage is TRBJ2-5, with 8 bases lining up with TRBD2. Germline V lookup: CDR1 PRHDT, CDR2 FYEKMQ (reference sequence). V was pared by 8 bases and J by 4 bases, with 3 bases of the junction left unmatched. The CDR3 totals 12 residues.

This chain joins TRBV4-1 and TRBJ1-2; D is ambiguous. Trimming took off 1 base at V and 7 bases at J, with 7 bases between the two ends. The germline CDR1 and CDR2 sequences are MGHRA and YSYEKL. This CDR3 spans 12 amino acids. CDR3 sequence: CASSQGPPGYTF. DNA for the CDR3: TGCGCCAGCAGCCAAGGGCCACCTGGCTACACCTTC.

The chain recombines TRBV12-5 with TRBJ2-2; perhaps TRBD1 as D (5 bases). Germline V gives CDR1 LGHNT, CDR2 FRNRAP. This CDR3 comprises 14 residues. The V end lost 7 bases, the J end lost 2 bases, and 11 bases lay between the germline ends. CDR3 DNA: TGTGCTAGTGAAGGCCAGGGAAACACCGGGGAGCTGTTTTTT. As protein: CASEGQGNTGELFF.

The chain links TRBV2 to TRBJ2-7; 9 bases are a match to TRBD1. This CDR3 has 12 amino acids. Looked up from germline, CDR1 is SNHLY and CDR2 is FYNNEI. J lost 6 bases, V lost 9 bases, and 6 bases had no gene match. CDR3 sequence: CARGQGKAEQYF. DNA of the CDR3: TGTGCCAGAGGACAGGGGAAGGCCGAGCAGTACTTC.

This clone was observed a single time. The J gene is TRBJ2-1, the V gene TRBV5-4; 8 positions agree with TRBD2. CDR1 SGHNT and CDR2 YYREEE come from the germline V gene (reference sequence). V shed 4 bases and J 5 bases; nucleotides not matched to a gene: 5. The CDR3 length is 14 residues. The CDR3 region has the DNA TGTGCCAGCAGCCCATATAGCGGGAACAATGAGCAGTTCTTC. Amino acids: CASSPYSGNNEQFF.

The gene calls are TRBV9 and TRBJ1-2, with TRBD1 as a possible D gene (6 bases). The CDR3 has 12 amino acids. V was shortened by 7 bases and J by 8 bases, with 15 bases between the two germline ends. Germline CDR1 reads SGDLS; CDR2 reads YYNGEE. CDR3 sequence: CASAPQTGGYTF. In nucleotides, the CDR3 is TGTGCCAGCGCCCCACAAACAGGGGGCTACACCTTC.

This clone is a singleton in its sample. The chain couples TRBV10-3 to TRBJ2-5; 8 nucleotides line up with TRBD1. V lost 10 bases to trimming and J lost 0 bases; unmatched junction nucleotides: 4. The CDR3 loop spans 13 amino acids. Germline lookup yields CDR1 ENHRY and CDR2 SYGVKD. The DNA of the CDR3 is TGTGCCACAGACAGGGGCTACCAAGAGACCCAGTACTTC. As protein: CATDRGYQETQYF.

Here the CDR3 DNA reads TGTGCCAGCTCACCGCGTAGAACTGAAGCTTTCTTT. Residues: CASSPRRTEAFF. The V and J genes are TRBV18 and TRBJ1-1; D gene uncertain. V lost 3 bases and J lost 5, with 7 bases in between. In germline, CDR1 is KGHSH, CDR2 LQKENI. There are 12 residues in the CDR3.

This clone was recorded only once. J is TRBJ2-7 and V is TRBV7-6; 7 bases are a match to TRBD2. This CDR3 has 13 amino acids. The germline CDR1 and CDR2 sequences are SGHVS and FNYEAQ. Trimming took 1 base from V and 3 from J; bases not matched to a gene: 0. The CDR3 bases are TGTGCCAGCAGCTTAGGGGACTACTACGAGCAGTACTTC. Amino acids: CASSLGDYYEQYF.

This chain connects TRBV9 to TRBJ1-3; 9 nucleotides agree with TRBD1. Losses at the gene ends were 1 base for V and 6 bases for J; bases not matched to a gene: 2. CDR3 size: 14 residues. Germline V CDR1 and CDR2: SGDLS, YYNGEE. CDR3 sequence reads: CASSVTGGTNTIYF. DNA for the CDR3: TGTGCCAGCAGCGTAACAGGGGGCACAAACACCATATATTTT. Filled out from reference TRBV9 and TRBJ1-3, the complete variable domain reads DSGVTQTPKHLITATGQRVTLRCSPRSGDLSVYWYQQSLDQGLQFLIQYYNGEERAKGNILERFSAQQFPDLHSELNLSSLELGDSALYFCASSVTGGTNTIYFGEGSWLTVV.

V and J are TRBV5-4 and TRBJ1-5, with unresolved D. Trimming stripped 0 bases from V and 7 bases from J, with 8 bases between. The germline gives CDR1 SGHNT, CDR2 YYREEE (reference sequence). The CDR3 runs 13 residues. The CDR3 spells CASSLANVQPQHF. The CDR3, as DNA: TGTGCCAGCAGCTTGGCCAATGTCCAGCCCCAGCATTTT.

V is TRBV5-1 and J is TRBJ2-7; TRBD1 agrees at 10 bases. Trimming removed 4 bases from V and 5 bases from J; junction bases left unmatched: 6. This CDR3 spans 14 amino acids. Germline V lookup: CDR1 SGHRS, CDR2 YFSETQ. CDR3 sequence reads: CASSVGQGGDEQYF. The CDR3 DNA is TGCGCCAGCAGCGTCGGACAGGGGGGGGACGAGCAGTACTTC.

The chain recombines TRBV5-1 with TRBJ2-3; 11 positions agree with TRBD2. This CDR3 has 21 amino acids. The germline V gene encodes CDR1 SGHRS and CDR2 YFSETQ. The junction had 18 bases not matched to a gene; V was cut back by 1 base and J by 2 bases. The CDR3 bases are TGCGCCAGCAGCTTGAGCTTTACTAGCGGGGGACCAACCCGTTACACAGATACGCAGTATTTT. Protein: CASSLSFTSGGPTRYTDTQYF.

The V and J genes are TRBV19 and TRBJ1-2; TRBD1 is a possible D gene (6 bases). The CDR3 contains 12 residues. Germline loops: CDR1 LNHDA, CDR2 SQIVND (reference sequence). With 3 bases removed from V and 8 bases from J, the gap between germline ends came to 10 bases. CDR3 residues: CASSMYREGYTF. The CDR3 nucleotides read TGTGCCAGTAGTATGTACAGGGAAGGCTACACCTTC.

J is TRBJ2-7 and V is TRBV2; weak D call: TRBD2 (5 bases). Trimming cost V 8 bases and J 3 bases, with 20 bases left between them. Looked up from germline, CDR1 is SNHLY and CDR2 is FYNNEI. This CDR3 is 15 amino acids long. The CDR3 nucleotides are TGTGCCAGCCGTCGTAATGTGGGAGACCTCTACGAGCAGTACTTC. Amino acids: CASRRNVGDLYEQYF.